The rows below give T cell receptor beta chains drawn from one sample of a study of cytomegalovirus exposure and HLA in healthy donors. Libraries were prepared by immunoSEQ multiplex PCR; TCRdb keeps only in-frame clonotypes and omits some of them. The sample holds 150,000 to 200,000 clones, 86% seen once. Sequenced input: PBMCs. These receptors all stem from a woman aged 18-29 years in good health and CMV-seronegative. The CDR3 runs from the conserved cysteine through the conserved F or W.

V gene	J gene	CDR3 protein
TRBV7-6	TRBJ2-2	CASSLIEGAHAGELFF
TRBV11-2	TRBJ2-1	CASSPHGYVSGSSYNEQFF
TRBV5-1	TRBJ2-7	CASSYDAGQNYEQYF
TRBV6-6	TRBJ2-3	CASSYFVGRSTDTQYF
TRBV19	TRBJ2-7	CASSSPGTKYF
TRBV7-6	TRBJ1-1	CASSLDGLNTEAFF
TRBV4-1	TRBJ2-1	CASSQDQWRDRNEQFF
TRBV2	TRBJ1-2	CASRTGELAGYTF
TRBV7-9	TRBJ2-1	CASRTTGLAGPGNYNEQFF
TRBV5-4	TRBJ1-4	CASSVRQGRGNEKLFF
TRBV6-1	TRBJ2-5	CASTPSLWTQYF
TRBV7-9	TRBJ2-1	CASSPPSSQQQFF
TRBV5-1	TRBJ2-7	CASSQGLALPSEQYF
TRBV6-5	TRBJ1-2	CASSSHPYGYTF
TRBV6-5	TRBJ1-1	CASRGGVANTEAFF
TRBV5-1	TRBJ2-1	CASSLARAAIFRTYNEQFF
TRBV6-4	TRBJ1-2	CASRQAPSYGYTF
TRBV28	TRBJ1-5	CASGLWRYSNQPQHF
TRBV19	TRBJ2-3	CASSIGSAPTDTQYF
TRBV29-1	TRBJ2-7	CSSRENYEQYF
TRBV30	TRBJ1-1	CAWSVARGTEAFF
TRBV29-1	TRBJ2-7	CSVERSRTYEQYF
TRBV5-5	TRBJ1-2	CASRDTGVYGYTF
TRBV6-1	TRBJ2-1	CASSEFSRRERGRFF
TRBV7-6	TRBJ1-1	CASSTRLNTEAFF
TRBV11-2	TRBJ2-2	CASSLRTETNTGELFF
TRBV5-1	TRBJ1-3	CASSRTGLSGNTIYF
TRBV5-3	TRBJ2-7	CARSPIGAGERCEQYF
TRBV7-2	TRBJ1-5	CASSFQGAFNQPQHF
TRBV6-4	TRBJ2-2	CASSDGGGSNTGELFF